This T cell receptor (beta chain) was observed in a study of shared clonotypes between healthy human individuals. Across the study: Sampling drew on donors who were a couple of women and a few men aged 18 to 49.

Each subset's genomic DNA was shared equally among a number of immunoSEQ plates. Sorted-subset replicate PCRs used approximately 180 ng of genomic DNA. This amount corresponded to some 30,000 T cell genomes. Sequenced by immunoSEQ multiplex PCR; TCRdb stores in-frame clones only, minus some. The sample lists about 2.4 million clones; approximately 93% were seen once. The V gene's germline CDR1 is SGHTA and CDR2 FQGNSA. This CDR3 has 15 amino acids. Between the trimmed V and J ends, which lost 5 bases and 0 bases, there was a span of 10 bases. Findings and caveats of the study: Generation of non-shared clonotypes was less probable than generation of clonotypes shared by all four donors.

Comments on this clone: Its specificity is not known.

The J gene is TRBJ2-2, the V gene TRBV7-2; maybe TRBD1 (6 bases). The receptor was isolated from a man in his late teens or twenties in good health. Some clones in this sample may be carry-over from other donors' samples. Sequencing was done on a sample of naive CD4+ T cells from PBMCs. Noted subset: CD45RA+ positively selected. CDR3 bases: TGTGCCAGCAGCCGCGACAGGACGAACACCGGGGAGCTGTTTTTT. Its translation is CASSRDRTNTGELFF.